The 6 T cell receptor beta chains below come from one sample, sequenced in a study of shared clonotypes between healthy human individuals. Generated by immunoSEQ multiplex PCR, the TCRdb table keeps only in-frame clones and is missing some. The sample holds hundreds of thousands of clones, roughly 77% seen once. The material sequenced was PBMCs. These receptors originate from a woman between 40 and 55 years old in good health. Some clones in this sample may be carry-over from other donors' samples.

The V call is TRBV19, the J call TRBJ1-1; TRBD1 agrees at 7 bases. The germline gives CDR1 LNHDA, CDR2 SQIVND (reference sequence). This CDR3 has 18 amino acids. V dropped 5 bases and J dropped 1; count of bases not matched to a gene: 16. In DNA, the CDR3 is TGTGCCAGTAGTTCCACCCGCCCCTCGACAGGGCAGAACACTGAAGCTTTCTTT. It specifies CASSSTRPSTGQNTEAFF.

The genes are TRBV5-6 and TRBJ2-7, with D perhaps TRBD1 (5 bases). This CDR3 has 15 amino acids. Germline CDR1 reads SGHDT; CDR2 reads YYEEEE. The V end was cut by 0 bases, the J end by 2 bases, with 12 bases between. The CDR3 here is CASSLGRQSTYEQYF. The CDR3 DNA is TGTGCCAGCAGCTTGGGACGACAGAGTACCTACGAGCAGTACTTC. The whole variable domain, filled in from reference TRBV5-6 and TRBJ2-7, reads DAGVTQSPTHLIKTRGQQVTLRCSPKSGHDTVSWYQQALGQGPQFIFQYYEEEERQRGNFPDRFSGHQFPNYSSELNVNALLLGDSALYLCASSLGRQSTYEQYFGPGTRLTVT.

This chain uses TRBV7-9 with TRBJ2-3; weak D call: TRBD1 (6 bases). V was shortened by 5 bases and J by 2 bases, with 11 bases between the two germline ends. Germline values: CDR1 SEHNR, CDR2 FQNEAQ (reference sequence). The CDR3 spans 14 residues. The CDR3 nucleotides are TGTGCCAGCAGCCAGACAGGTCTCACAGATACGCAGTATTTT. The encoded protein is CASSQTGLTDTQYF.

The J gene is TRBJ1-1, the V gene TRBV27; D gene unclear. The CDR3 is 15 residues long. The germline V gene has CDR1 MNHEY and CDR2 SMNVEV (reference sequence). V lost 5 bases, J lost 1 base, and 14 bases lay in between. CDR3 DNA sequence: TGTGCCAGCAGTCCCTTTACCATAGAGAACACTGAAGCTTTCTTT. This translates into CASSPFTIENTEAFF.

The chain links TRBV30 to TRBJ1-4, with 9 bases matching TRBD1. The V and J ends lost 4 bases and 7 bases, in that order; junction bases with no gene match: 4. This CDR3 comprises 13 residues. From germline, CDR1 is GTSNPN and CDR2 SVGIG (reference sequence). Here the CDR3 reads CAWTGQGPEKLFF. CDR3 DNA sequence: TGTGCCTGGACGGGACAGGGTCCTGAAAAACTGTTTTTT. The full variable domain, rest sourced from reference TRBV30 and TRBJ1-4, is SQTIHQWPATLVQPVGSPLSLECTVEGTSNPNLYWYRQAAGRGLQLLFYSVGIGQISSEVPQNLSASRPQDRQFILSSKKLLLSDSGFYLCAWTGQGPEKLFFGSGTQLSVL.

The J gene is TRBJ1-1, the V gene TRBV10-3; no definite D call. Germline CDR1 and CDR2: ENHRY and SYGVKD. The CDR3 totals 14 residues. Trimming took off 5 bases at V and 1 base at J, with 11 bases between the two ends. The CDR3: CAISTPGRNTEAFF. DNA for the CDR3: TGTGCCATCAGTACGCCGGGGAGGAACACTGAAGCTTTCTTT.